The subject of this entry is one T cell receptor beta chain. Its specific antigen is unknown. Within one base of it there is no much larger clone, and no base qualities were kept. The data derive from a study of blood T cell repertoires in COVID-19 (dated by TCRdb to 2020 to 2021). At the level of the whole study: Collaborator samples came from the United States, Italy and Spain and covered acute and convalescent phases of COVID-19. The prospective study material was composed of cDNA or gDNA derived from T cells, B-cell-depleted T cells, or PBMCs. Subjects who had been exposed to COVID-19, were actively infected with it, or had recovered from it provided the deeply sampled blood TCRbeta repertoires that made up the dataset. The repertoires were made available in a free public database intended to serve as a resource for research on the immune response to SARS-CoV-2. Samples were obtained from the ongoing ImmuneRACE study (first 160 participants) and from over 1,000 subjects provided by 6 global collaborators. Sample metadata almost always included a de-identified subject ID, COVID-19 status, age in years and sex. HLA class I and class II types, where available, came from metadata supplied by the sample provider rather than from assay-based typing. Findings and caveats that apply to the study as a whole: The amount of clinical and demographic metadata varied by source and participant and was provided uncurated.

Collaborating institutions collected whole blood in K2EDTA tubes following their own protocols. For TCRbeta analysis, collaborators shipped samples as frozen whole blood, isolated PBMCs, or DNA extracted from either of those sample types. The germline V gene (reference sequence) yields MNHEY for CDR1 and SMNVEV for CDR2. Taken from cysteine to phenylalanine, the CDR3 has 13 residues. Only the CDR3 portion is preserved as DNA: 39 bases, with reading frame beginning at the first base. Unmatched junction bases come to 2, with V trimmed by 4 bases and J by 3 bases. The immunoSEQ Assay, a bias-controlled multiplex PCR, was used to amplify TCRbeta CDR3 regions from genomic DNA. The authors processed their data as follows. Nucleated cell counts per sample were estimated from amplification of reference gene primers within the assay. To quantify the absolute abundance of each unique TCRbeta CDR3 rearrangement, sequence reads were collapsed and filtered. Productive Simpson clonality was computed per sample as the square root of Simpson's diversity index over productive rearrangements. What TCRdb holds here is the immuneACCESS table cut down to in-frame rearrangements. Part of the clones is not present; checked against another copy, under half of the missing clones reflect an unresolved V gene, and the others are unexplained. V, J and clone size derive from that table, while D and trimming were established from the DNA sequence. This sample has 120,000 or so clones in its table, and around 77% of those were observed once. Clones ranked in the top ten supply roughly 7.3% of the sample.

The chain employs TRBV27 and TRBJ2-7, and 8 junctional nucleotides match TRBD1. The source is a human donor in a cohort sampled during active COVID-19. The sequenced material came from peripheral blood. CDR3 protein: CASSSTGDYEQYF. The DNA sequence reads TGTGCCAGCAGTTCGACAGGGGACTACGAGCAGTACTTC.